This TCR beta chain was recovered during a study of T cell clonotyping in hematopoietic cell transplantation. Trimming took off 1 base at V and 7 bases at J, with 16 bases between the two ends. Germline-derived CDR1 and CDR2 are SGHTA and FQGNSA. There are 15 residues in the CDR3. Comment on this clone: Its antigen is not identified.

TCRdb's table, derived via immunoSEQ multiplex PCR, lists solely in-frame clones and lacks some. The table has about 27,000 clones, approximately 94% seen once. Study-wide results and limits: Few recipient clonotypes overlapped donors; over 95% were de novo at given depth. CD4 and CD8 repertoire contributions could not be separated without sorting. Higher Inverse Simpson Index values in graft donor and pretransplant recipient predicted broader posttransplant TCR diversity. After transplant, recipient diversity fell while pathologically expanded clonotypes grew through day 180.

The clonotype was recovered from a man aged 50-59 years in good health. Some clones in this sample may be carry-over from other donors' samples. Sample: peripheral blood mononuclear cells. The rearrangement joins TRBV7-2 to TRBJ1-2; D is ambiguous. The CDR3 DNA reads as TGTGCCAGCAGCTTAGATCCGGGGTCGAAGCGTGGCTACACCTTC. Protein: CASSLDPGSKRGYTF.